This is a list of T cell receptor beta chains from one sample in a study of blood T cell repertoires in COVID-19. Profiled with immunoSEQ multiplex PCR; TCRdb holds only in-frame clones, not every one. The sample shows under 200,000 clones, approximately 85% of them seen only once. The sample was peripheral blood. All receptors derive from a woman of 80 years or more with acute or convalescent COVID-19. The CDR3 runs from the conserved cysteine through the conserved F or W. The D gene is left open where the match is weak. Where a row states a size, it is once, few, many or the class of an expanded clone; other rows omit it.

J gene,D gene,V gene,clone size,CDR3 protein,CDR3 DNA
TRBJ1-5,TRBD1,TRBV6-2/TRBV6-3,once,CASSPDRDNQPQHF,TGTGCCAGCAGTCCCGACAGGGACAATCAGCCCCAGCATTTT
TRBJ2-7,-,TRBV12-3/TRBV12-4,-,CASTPGSSYEQYF,TGTGCCAGCACCCCGGGAAGTTCCTACGAGCAGTACTTC
TRBJ1-1,-,TRBV2,-,CASSPSQGTGTEAFF,TGTGCCAGCAGTCCTTCGCAGGGGACCGGTACTGAAGCTTTCTTT
TRBJ2-5,-,TRBV29-1,-,CSVEPAAKETQYF,TGCAGCGTTGAACCTGCGGCCAAAGAGACCCAGTACTTC
TRBJ2-7,-,TRBV2,-,CAASETNYEQYF,TGTGCCGCGTCGGAGACGAACTACGAGCAGTACTTC
TRBJ2-5,-,TRBV11-2,-,CASILGAGAEETQYF,TGTGCCAGCATCCTAGGTGCGGGGGCCGAAGAGACCCAGTACTTC
TRBJ1-5,TRBD1,TRBV5-1,-,CASSPGGGNQPQHF,TGCGCCAGCAGCCCAGGGGGAGGCAATCAGCCCCAGCATTTT
TRBJ1-4,-,TRBV5-4,-,CASSLQGPVREKLFF,TGTGCCAGCAGCTTGCAGGGCCCGGTGAGAGAAAAACTGTTTTTT
TRBJ2-4,TRBD2,TRBV7-9,-,CASSSRLAGVKNIQYF,TGTGCCAGCAGCTCTCGACTAGCGGGAGTCAAAAACATTCAGTACTTC
TRBJ2-3,TRBD1,TRBV5-1,once,CASSRDSSTDTQYF,TGCGCCAGCAGCCGGGACAGTAGCACAGATACGCAGTATTTT
TRBJ2-2,TRBD1,TRBV7-2,-,CASSLLAGGHGELFF,TGTGCCAGCAGCTTACTGGCAGGGGGCCACGGGGAGCTGTTTTTT
TRBJ2-2,-,TRBV6-2/TRBV6-3,once,CASSLDLASGELFF,TGTGCCAGCAGCCTAGACTTGGCTTCCGGGGAGCTGTTTTTT
TRBJ1-5,TRBD1,TRBV2,-,CASSWDSPSNQPQHF,TGTGCCAGCAGTTGGGACAGCCCGAGCAATCAGCCCCAGCATTTT
TRBJ2-7,TRBD1,TRBV6-6,once,CATMGQGTYEQYF,TGTGCCACCATGGGACAGGGCACCTACGAGCAGTACTTC
TRBJ1-2,-,TRBV6-5,-,CASSYKGVGYTF,TGTGCCAGCTCTTATAAGGGGGTTGGCTACACCTTC
TRBJ1-4,TRBD1,TRBV5-1,-,CASSLTGNREKLFF,TGCGCCAGCAGCCTGACAGGGAATCGGGAAAAACTGTTTTTT
TRBJ1-3,-,TRBV6-6,-,CASREGAGSGNTIYF,TGTGCCAGCAGGGAAGGGGCCGGCTCTGGAAACACCATATATTTT
TRBJ2-7,TRBD2,TRBV29-1,-,CSVRLAGGSYEQYF,TGCAGCGTGCGACTAGCGGGGGGATCCTACGAGCAGTACTTC
TRBJ2-2,-,TRBV30,-,CAWSFSVGELFF,TGTGCCTGGAGTTTTAGTGTCGGGGAGCTGTTTTTT
TRBJ2-5,-,TRBV3-1/TRBV3-2,-,CASSPPPLGDQETQYF,TGTGCCAGCAGCCCCCCTCCCTTAGGAGACCAAGAGACCCAGTACTTC
TRBJ2-2,-,TRBV5-1,-,CASSPGLPSGELFF,TGCGCCAGCAGCCCTGGACTTCCGTCGGGGGAGCTGTTTTTT
TRBJ2-2,-,TRBV19,-,CASSIGPQSGELFF,TGTGCCAGTAGTATAGGTCCCCAATCAGGGGAGCTGTTTTTT
TRBJ2-5,-,TRBV27,-,CASSSRGQPRQETQYF,TGTGCCAGCAGTTCCCGAGGACAGCCGCGCCAAGAGACCCAGTACTTC